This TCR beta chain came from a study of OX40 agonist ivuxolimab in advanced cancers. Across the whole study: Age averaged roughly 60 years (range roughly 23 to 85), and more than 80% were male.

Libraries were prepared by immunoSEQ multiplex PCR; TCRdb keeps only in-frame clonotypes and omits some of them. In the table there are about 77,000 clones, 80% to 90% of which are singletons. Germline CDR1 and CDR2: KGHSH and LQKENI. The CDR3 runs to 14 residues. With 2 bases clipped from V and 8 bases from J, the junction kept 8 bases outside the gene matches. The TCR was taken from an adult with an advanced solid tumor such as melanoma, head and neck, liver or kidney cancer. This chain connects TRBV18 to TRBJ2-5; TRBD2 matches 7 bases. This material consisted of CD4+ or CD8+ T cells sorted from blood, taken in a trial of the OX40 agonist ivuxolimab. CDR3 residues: CASSPSRGKGTQYF. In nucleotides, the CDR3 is TGTGCCAGCTCACCATCGCGGGGGAAAGGAACCCAGTACTTC.